These 30 T cell receptor beta chains were sequenced from one sample in a study of cytomegalovirus exposure and HLA in healthy donors. The primer mix had 60 Vbeta and 13 Jbeta primers. TCRdb keeps only in-frame clones here, not all; method: immunoSEQ multiplex PCR. This sample carries over 150,000 clones, about 80% of them seen once, and the ten largest clones take roughly 13%. Sample: PBMCs. The origin of the receptors is a man in his thirties or forties in good health and CMV-seropositive.

The chain carries TRBV4-2 and TRBJ2-1; D remains unclear. Trimming removed 0 bases from V and 4 bases from J, with 16 bases in between. The CDR3 is 17 residues long. Germline CDR1 LGHNA, CDR2 YNFKEQ. CDR3 in amino acids: CASSQDLARVGYNEQFF. CDR3 sequence (DNA): TGTGCCAGCAGCCAAGATCTGGCTCGGGTGGGTTACAATGAGCAGTTCTTC.

The chain couples TRBV27 to TRBJ1-1; TRBD1 is a possible D gene (6 bases). The V and J ends lost 6 bases and 2 bases respectively, with 19 bases between them. Germline V gene lookup returns CDR1 MNHEY and CDR2 SMNVEV (reference sequence). The CDR3 sequence is 16 residues long. The CDR3 coding sequence is TGTGCCAGCAGACAGCACCCGGGAGGGGGAAACACTGAAGCTTTCTTT. Its translation is CASRQHPGGGNTEAFF.

CDR3 coding DNA: TGCGCCAGCATCCATGGGGACTGGTCGTTCTTAGGCTCTGGAAACACCATATATTTT. Its protein is CASIHGDWSFLGSGNTIYF. V usage is TRBV5-1 and J usage is TRBJ1-3; D is perhaps TRBD1 (5 bases). CDR1 SGHRS and CDR2 YFSETQ come from the germline V gene. This CDR3 is 19 amino acids long. Deletions cut 6 bases from V and 0 bases from J, with 25 bases between.

This chain links TRBV28 with TRBJ2-1; TRBD2 matches 12 bases. V shed 9 bases and J 8 bases; nucleotides not matched to a gene: 11. This CDR3 contains 15 residues. CDR1 and CDR2 from the germline V gene are MDHEN and SYDVKM. The CDR3 nucleotides are TGTGCCAGTAGGCCGACTAGCGGGAGAAGATATGAGCAGTTCTTC. Residues: CASRPTSGRRYEQFF.

This clone was seen once. This chain uses TRBV27 with TRBJ2-7, with D hard to call. The germline V gene has CDR1 MNHEY and CDR2 SMNVEV (reference sequence). The CDR3 consists of 13 residues. V dropped 2 bases and J dropped 5 bases, with 10 bases sitting between them. The CDR3 protein is CASSLVRFHEQYF. The CDR3, as DNA: TGTGCCAGCAGTTTAGTCAGGTTCCACGAGCAGTACTTC.

CDR3 sequence: CASSYSRSYTDTQYF. CDR3 sequence (DNA): TGTGCCAGCAGTTACTCGAGATCCTACACAGATACGCAGTATTTT. The chain is built from TRBV6-5 and TRBJ2-3; unclear D gene. The V end was cut by 0 bases, the J end by 2 bases, with 9 bases between. Germline V CDR1 and CDR2: MNHEY, SVGAGI. CDR3 length equals 15 residues.

The V call is TRBV19, the J call TRBJ1-2, with 11 bases fitting TRBD1. CDR1 and CDR2 (germline): LNHDA, SQIVND (reference sequence). With V trimmed by 5 bases and J by 0 bases, 5 bases remained unmatched. This CDR3 is 16 amino acids long. CDR3 sequence reads: CASSADRGPANYGYTF. The CDR3 region has the DNA TGTGCCAGTAGTGCGGACAGGGGGCCCGCTAACTATGGCTACACCTTC.

This sequence joins TRBV4-1 and TRBJ2-7; the D is unclear. Germline V gives CDR1 MGHRA, CDR2 YSYEKL. CDR3 length: 16 residues. Trimming removed 1 base from V and 0 bases from J, with 13 bases in between. In nucleotides, the CDR3 is TGCGCCAGCAGCCAAGCCGTTCCTGGCAGCTCCTACGAGCAGTACTTC. It codes for CASSQAVPGSSYEQYF.

V and J are TRBV19 and TRBJ1-5; 8 bases agree with TRBD1. Trimming removed 5 bases from V and 7 bases from J; junction bases left unmatched: 16. Germline values: CDR1 LNHDA, CDR2 SQIVND (reference sequence). The CDR3 consists of 17 residues. CDR3 protein: CASSYLGDLGDRQPQHF. In DNA, the CDR3 is TGTGCCAGTAGTTATCTCGGGGACTTAGGGGACAGGCAGCCCCAGCATTTT.

V is TRBV7-3 and J is TRBJ2-5; TRBD2 might be the D (6 bases). Germline assignment: CDR1 SGHTA and CDR2 FQGTGA. Trimming stripped 5 bases from V and 5 bases from J, with 15 bases between. The CDR3 totals 14 residues. The CDR3 DNA is TGTGCCAGCAGCCCCAGGCAGGGACTGGAGACCCAGTACTTC. This translates into CASSPRQGLETQYF.

The chain uses TRBV6-1 and TRBJ2-2, with TRBD1 as a possible D gene (5 bases). This CDR3 has 17 residues. V was pared by 1 base and J by 4 bases, with 16 bases between. Germline CDR1 MNHNS, CDR2 SASEGT. The CDR3: CASSEDDGADLTGELFF. Written as DNA, the CDR3 is TGTGCCAGCAGTGAAGACGATGGGGCGGACCTCACCGGGGAGCTGTTTTTT.

The chain recombines TRBV6-6 with TRBJ1-6; 8 nucleotides align to TRBD1. CDR1 is MNHNY and CDR2 is SVGAGI in the germline V gene (reference sequence). CDR3 length: 15 residues. The ends lost 7 bases at V and 7 bases at J; junction bases unmatched: 9. The CDR3 bases are TGTGCCAGCACACAGGACAGGGCTCTAAATTCACCCCTCCACTTT. Amino acid sequence: CASTQDRALNSPLHF.

V gene TRBV4-2 combines with J gene TRBJ2-7; 7 bases line up with TRBD1. Germline CDR1 is LGHNA and CDR2 is YNFKEQ. CDR3 size: 15 residues. The ends lost 4 bases at V and 3 bases at J; junction bases unmatched: 9. The CDR3 DNA sequence: TGTGCCAGCAGCCTCGAGGCAGGGGGTTTCTACGAGCAGTACTTC. Translated: CASSLEAGGFYEQYF.

J is TRBJ1-1 and V is TRBV2; D gene unclear. V was cut by 4 bases and J by 1 base, with 7 bases left in between. This CDR3 comprises 13 residues. CDR1 and CDR2 from the germline V gene are SNHLY and FYNNEI. The CDR3 bases are TGTGCCAGCAGTGGAGGGCCGAACACTGAAGCTTTCTTT. Amino acids: CASSGGPNTEAFF.

The rearrangement links TRBV9 to TRBJ2-3; D remains unclear. The germline CDR1 and CDR2 sequences are SGDLS and YYNGEE. The V gene lost 0 bases and the J gene lost 2 bases, with 4 bases spanning the gap. This CDR3 has 13 amino acids. The CDR3 sequence is CASSVAYTDTQYF. CDR3 bases: TGTGCCAGCAGCGTAGCTTACACAGATACGCAGTATTTT. Drawing the rest from reference TRBV9 and TRBJ2-3, the complete variable domain is DSGVTQTPKHLITATGQRVTLRCSPRSGDLSVYWYQQSLDQGLQFLIQYYNGEERAKGNILERFSAQQFPDLHSELNLSSLELGDSALYFCASSVAYTDTQYFGPGTRLTVL.

Points on this clone: Mismatch with germline at one junction end may stem from a read error. This chain joins TRBV7-9 and TRBJ2-7; D may be TRBD1 (6 bases). The CDR3 is 16 amino acids. From germline, CDR1 is SEHNR and CDR2 FQNEAQ (reference sequence). CDR3 in DNA: TGTTCCAGCAGCTCTCCGAGGACAGCTCCTTCCTACGAGCAGTACTTC. Amino acid sequence: CSSSSPRTAPSYEQYF.

The chain is built from TRBV4-2 and TRBJ1-1; tentatively, D is TRBD1 (5 bases). Trimming pared 0 bases from V and 2 bases from J, leaving 13 bases between. Germline V gives CDR1 LGHNA, CDR2 YNFKEQ. The CDR3 is 16 amino acids. CDR3 in amino acids: CASSQDPDITNTEAFF. The CDR3 DNA reads TGTGCCAGCAGCCAAGACCCGGACATCACAAACACTGAAGCTTTCTTT.

This clone came up a few times. CDR3 DNA sequence: TGCGCCAGCAGAGAGATTACGAACACTGAAGCTTTCTTT. The encoded protein is CASREITNTEAFF. The chain uses TRBV5-1 and TRBJ1-1; no clear D. Between the trimmed V and J ends, which lost 5 bases and 1 base, there was a span of 9 bases. The CDR3 covers 13 residues. Germline V gene data show CDR1 as SGHRS and CDR2 as YFSETQ.

The chain recombines TRBV6-6 with TRBJ1-5, with TRBD1 matching over 7 bases. Looked up from germline, CDR1 is MNHNY and CDR2 is SVGAGI (reference sequence). The CDR3 contains 15 residues. After removal of 6 bases from V and 2 bases from J, the junction contained 7 bases not matched to a gene. The CDR3 region is CASRPRQGGNQPQHF. The CDR3 region has the DNA TGTGCCAGCAGGCCTCGACAGGGCGGCAATCAGCCCCAGCATTTT.

CDR3 nucleotides: TGTGCCAGCAGCGTAGATGGGGGGGCTAGCACGACCCACGAGCAGTACTTC. It yields the protein CASSVDGGASTTHEQYF. The V and J genes are TRBV9 and TRBJ2-7, with TRBD2 as a possible D gene (7 bases). Trimming took off 0 bases at V and 5 bases at J, with 21 bases between the two ends. This CDR3 is built from 17 residues. Germline CDR1 and CDR2: SGDLS and YYNGEE.

The chain is built from TRBV5-4 and TRBJ2-7, with 8 bases matching TRBD1. CDR3 length equals 15 residues. J was trimmed by 2 bases and V by 1 base; bases with no gene match: 5. Germline assignment: CDR1 SGHNT and CDR2 YYREEE (reference sequence). This CDR3 reads CASSLLAGGPYEQYF. CDR3 bases: TGTGCCAGCAGCTTGTTGGCAGGGGGCCCCTACGAGCAGTACTTC.

This clone was seen only a few times. This chain links TRBV5-1 with TRBJ2-7, with 12 positions matching TRBD2. The germline CDR1 and CDR2 sequences are SGHRS and YFSETQ. The CDR3 contains 14 residues. Trimming took 1 base from V and 6 from J; bases not matched to a gene: 2. Written as DNA, the CDR3 is TGCGCCAGCAGCTTGTCGGGACTAGCGGGCGAGCAGTACTTC. This codes for CASSLSGLAGEQYF.

About this clone: The junction does not match germline at one end; this may be a read error. The chain is built from TRBV7-9 and TRBJ1-3; D may be TRBD1 (5 bases). This CDR3 has 16 residues. Germline V gene lookup returns CDR1 SEHNR and CDR2 FQNEAQ (reference sequence). CDR3 loop: CSSSLVSGTSGNTIYF. CDR3 DNA: TGTTCCAGCAGCTTAGTTTCGGGGACTTCTGGAAACACCATATATTTT.

The chain links TRBV2 to TRBJ2-7; 9 nucleotides align to TRBD1. Germline V lookup: CDR1 SNHLY, CDR2 FYNNEI. Unmatched junction bases numbered 7, after V lost 3 bases and J lost 1 base. The CDR3 is 16 amino acids. This CDR3 is CASSEISGTGSYEQYF. CDR3 in DNA: TGTGCCAGCAGTGAGATTTCCGGGACAGGGTCCTACGAGCAGTACTTC. The full variable domain, completed using reference TRBV2 and TRBJ2-7, is EPEVTQTPSHQVTQMGQEVILRCVPISNHLYFYWYRQILGQKVEFLVSFYNNEISEKSEIFDDQFSVERPDGSNFTLKIRSTKLEDSAMYFCASSEISGTGSYEQYFGPGTRLTVT.

This sequence joins TRBV30 and TRBJ1-2, with a possible D match to TRBD1 (5 bases). The V end lost 0 bases, the J end lost 7 bases, and 12 bases lay between the germline ends. The V gene's germline CDR1 is GTSNPN and CDR2 SVGIG (reference sequence). CDR3 length equals 13 residues. CDR3 DNA sequence: TGTGCCTGGAGTGTACGTCAGGGAGGTGGCTACACCTTC. This translates into CAWSVRQGGGYTF.

The genes are TRBV6-4 and TRBJ1-4; D gene ambiguous. CDR3 size: 18 residues. V shed 2 bases and J shed 0 bases, with 16 bases lying between them. CDR1 and CDR2 (germline): MRHNA, SNTAGT. CDR3 in DNA: TGTGCCAGCAGTGACGGTTGTATTAGAGAAACAACTAATGAAAAACTGTTTTTT. Its protein is CASSDGCIRETTNEKLFF.

This chain uses TRBV27 with TRBJ1-1; D possibly corresponds to TRBD1 (6 bases). This CDR3 comprises 13 residues. Trimming took off 2 bases at V and 9 bases at J, with 13 bases between the two ends. Germline V CDR1 and CDR2: MNHEY, SMNVEV (reference sequence). The CDR3 spells CASSLGPTGKAFF. The CDR3 nucleotides read TGTGCCAGCAGTTTAGGGCCGACAGGCAAAGCTTTCTTT.

This clone has more than one count but fewer than ten. This chain uses TRBV6-6 with TRBJ2-6; D may be TRBD1 (7 bases). Deletions cut 8 bases from V and 13 bases from J, with 18 bases between. Germline loops: CDR1 MNHNY, CDR2 SVGAGI (reference sequence). The CDR3 has 13 amino acids. The CDR3 here is CASSPGGTGVLTF. In DNA form, the CDR3 reads TGTGCCAGCTCACCAGGGGGGACTGGGGTCCTGACTTTC.

The chain uses TRBV7-9 and TRBJ2-1, with D possibly TRBD1 on 5 matching bases. Per the germline V gene, CDR1 is SEHNR and CDR2 is FQNEAQ (reference sequence). CDR3 length equals 14 residues. The V and J ends lost 4 bases and 10 bases respectively, with 17 bases between them. DNA of the CDR3: TGTGCCAGCAGCTCAAAGGGGCGGTCTAGGGAGCAGTTCTTC. This translates into CASSSKGRSREQFF.

The CDR3: CASSLLFGTSGRADTGELFF. The CDR3 DNA reads as TGTGCCAGCAGTTTATTATTTGGGACTAGCGGGAGAGCGGACACCGGGGAGCTGTTTTTT. The V call is TRBV28, the J call TRBJ2-2; 14 nucleotides line up with TRBD2. With 1 base clipped from V and 3 bases from J, the junction kept 10 bases outside the gene matches. The CDR3 runs 20 residues. Germline V gene data show CDR1 as MDHEN and CDR2 as SYDVKM.